These T cell receptor beta chains were read from a single sample in a study of T-cell reconstitution after alpha-beta-depleted transplantation in children. TCRdb called the PCR reads again in MiXCR, with one record for every CDR3 protein. The repertoire holds some 830,000 distinct CDR3 sequences, with 15% to 20% as singletons. Material: PBMCs, mostly from graft donor cells, obtained 360 days after TCRalphabeta/CD19-depleted stem cell transplant. The receptor source for this set is a male patient between 10 and 17 years old who had a stem cell transplant for acute lymphoblastic leukemia, so the T cells may come from the graft donor. CDR3s include the opening cysteine and the closing phenylalanine or tryptophan. Each record gives: D gene, V gene, J gene, clone size, CDR3 protein, CDR3 DNA. The D gene is left open where the match is weak. Clone size is stated in some rows and not others, as once, few, many or a class when expanded.

D gene: .; V gene: TRBV5-1; J gene: TRBJ1-1; clone size: .; CDR3 protein: CASSLGAGRRMNTEAFF; CDR3 DNA: TGCGCCAGCAGCCTCGGGGCAGGGAGGAGGATGAACACTGAAGCTTTCTTT
D gene: TRBD1; V gene: TRBV4-1; J gene: TRBJ2-7; clone size: .; CDR3 protein: CASEYYRGFKRRQAYEQYF; CDR3 DNA: TGCGCCAGCGAATACTACAGGGGTTTTAAGCGGAGACAGGCCTACGAGCAGTACTTC
D gene: TRBD2; V gene: TRBV5-1; J gene: TRBJ2-7; clone size: .; CDR3 protein: CASSGGGTPSYEQYF; CDR3 DNA: TGCGCCAGCAGCGGGGGGGGGACTCCCTCCTACGAGCAGTACTTC
D gene: TRBD2; V gene: TRBV20-1; J gene: TRBJ2-5; clone size: few; CDR3 protein: CSARIGTSGSPQETQYF; CDR3 DNA: TGCAGTGCTAGAATAGGGACTAGCGGGAGCCCCCAAGAGACCCAGTACTTC
D gene: TRBD2; V gene: TRBV6-5; J gene: TRBJ2-3; clone size: .; CDR3 protein: CASNILAGVPDTQYF; CDR3 DNA: TGTGCCAGCAATATACTAGCGGGAGTCCCAGATACGCAGTATTTT
D gene: .; V gene: TRBV5-1; J gene: TRBJ2-7; clone size: .; CDR3 protein: CASSSQEGYHYEQYF; CDR3 DNA: TGCGCCAGCAGCTCACAGGAAGGGTACCACTACGAGCAGTACTTC
D gene: .; V gene: TRBV24-1; J gene: TRBJ2-1; clone size: many; CDR3 protein: CATSDSLGPSSYNEQFF; CDR3 DNA: TGTGCCACCAGTGATTCCCTCGGTCCAAGCTCCTACAATGAGCAGTTCTTC
D gene: .; V gene: TRBV7-4; J gene: TRBJ1-5; clone size: few; CDR3 protein: CASSLEGDRKLSNQPQHF; CDR3 DNA: TGTGCCAGCAGCTTAGAAGGGGACCGTAAGTTGAGCAATCAGCCCCAGCATTTT
D gene: TRBD2; V gene: TRBV25-1; J gene: TRBJ2-5; clone size: .; CDR3 protein: CASSEGLAQYQETQYF; CDR3 DNA: TGTGCCAGCAGTGAAGGACTAGCGCAATACCAAGAGACCCAGTACTTC
D gene: .; V gene: TRBV11-1; J gene: TRBJ2-5; clone size: few; CDR3 protein: CASSLPAGALIRDETQETQYF; CDR3 DNA: TGTGCCAGCAGCCTCCCTGCTGGGGCGCTAATCCGGGACGAAACACAAGAGACCCAGTACTTC
D gene: .; V gene: TRBV5-1; J gene: TRBJ2-3; clone size: .; CDR3 protein: CASRQGSADTQYF; CDR3 DNA: TGCGCCAGCAGGCAGGGGAGCGCAGATACGCAGTATTTT
D gene: TRBD1; V gene: TRBV5-1; J gene: TRBJ2-1; clone size: few; CDR3 protein: CASSWTGSWGEQFF; CDR3 DNA: TGCGCCAGCAGCTGGACAGGGAGCTGGGGGGAGCAGTTCTTC
D gene: .; V gene: TRBV20-1; J gene: TRBJ1-1; clone size: many; CDR3 protein: CSARVRHPYEAFF; CDR3 DNA: TGCAGTGCTAGAGTTCGACACCCCTATGAAGCTTTCTTT
D gene: TRBD1; V gene: TRBV5-1; J gene: TRBJ2-7; clone size: .; CDR3 protein: CASSVDRGWTYEQYF; CDR3 DNA: TGCGCCAGCAGCGTGGACAGGGGTTGGACCTACGAGCAGTACTTC
D gene: TRBD1; V gene: TRBV6-1; J gene: TRBJ2-7; clone size: many; CDR3 protein: CASRHPGQKTYEQYF; CDR3 DNA: TGTGCCAGCAGACATCCGGGACAGAAAACCTACGAGCAGTACTTC
D gene: .; V gene: TRBV13; J gene: TRBJ1-2; clone size: .; CDR3 protein: CASSVVTTAEHYGYTF; CDR3 DNA: TGTGCCAGCAGCGTAGTGACGACAGCCGAGCACTATGGCTACACCTTC
D gene: .; V gene: TRBV2; J gene: TRBJ2-3; clone size: .; CDR3 protein: CASSGPGLTDTQYF; CDR3 DNA: TGTGCCAGCAGTGGCCCGGGACTGACAGATACGCAGTATTTT
D gene: .; V gene: TRBV6-5; J gene: TRBJ2-7; clone size: few; CDR3 protein: CASSYSRRQIDAYEQYF; CDR3 DNA: TGTGCCAGCAGTTACAGTCGGAGACAGATCGATGCCTACGAGCAGTACTTC
D gene: .; V gene: TRBV5-1; J gene: TRBJ2-7; clone size: .; CDR3 protein: CASSKDPALYEQYF; CDR3 DNA: TGCGCCAGCAGTAAGGACCCAGCTCTCTACGAGCAGTACTTC
D gene: .; V gene: TRBV14; J gene: TRBJ2-1; clone size: few; CDR3 protein: CASSQGAATYNEQFF; CDR3 DNA: TGTGCCAGCAGCCAAGGAGCGGCCACCTACAATGAGCAGTTCTTC
D gene: .; V gene: TRBV5-1; J gene: TRBJ2-1; clone size: many; CDR3 protein: CASSLASLNEQFF; CDR3 DNA: TGCGCCAGCAGCTTGGCGTCCCTCAATGAGCAGTTCTTC
D gene: TRBD2; V gene: TRBV6-5; J gene: TRBJ2-5; clone size: .; CDR3 protein: CASSYGLAGGAGGQYF; CDR3 DNA: TGTGCCAGCAGTTACGGCCTAGCGGGAGGAGCGGGTGGCCAGTACTTC
D gene: .; V gene: TRBV3-1; J gene: TRBJ1-1; clone size: .; CDR3 protein: CASSQGPGYLEAFF; CDR3 DNA: TGTGCCAGCAGCCAAGGACCGGGGTACCTGGAAGCTTTCTTT
D gene: TRBD2; V gene: TRBV6-1; J gene: TRBJ2-2; clone size: .; CDR3 protein: CASSNGGGWNTGELFF; CDR3 DNA: TGTGCCAGTTCGAATGGGGGGGGATGGAACACCGGGGAGCTGTTTTTT
D gene: .; V gene: TRBV4-1; J gene: TRBJ2-7; clone size: few; CDR3 protein: CASSQDDYWEQYF; CDR3 DNA: TGCGCCAGCAGCCAAGACGACTACTGGGAGCAGTACTTC
D gene: TRBD2; V gene: TRBV7-2; J gene: TRBJ2-7; clone size: few; CDR3 protein: CASSGTSGTEQYF; CDR3 DNA: TGTGCCAGCAGCGGGACTAGCGGGACCGAGCAGTACTTC
D gene: .; V gene: TRBV29-1; J gene: TRBJ1-4; clone size: few; CDR3 protein: CSVWDGNNEKLFF; CDR3 DNA: TGCAGCGTTTGGGACGGGAATAATGAAAAACTGTTTTTT
D gene: .; V gene: TRBV5-6; J gene: TRBJ2-1; clone size: few; CDR3 protein: CASSFPTGVEQFF; CDR3 DNA: TGTGCCAGCAGTTTCCCCACCGGCGTTGAGCAGTTCTTC
D gene: TRBD2; V gene: TRBV12-3/TRBV12-4; J gene: TRBJ2-5; clone size: many; CDR3 protein: CASSSHSSGRAYF; CDR3 DNA: TGTGCCAGCAGTTCCCACAGTAGCGGGAGGGCCTACTTC
D gene: .; V gene: TRBV14; J gene: TRBJ1-2; clone size: few; CDR3 protein: CASSQAGHRYGYTF; CDR3 DNA: TGTGCCAGCAGCCAAGCGGGACATAGATATGGCTACACCTTC
D gene: TRBD2; V gene: TRBV12-3/TRBV12-4; J gene: TRBJ2-1; clone size: many; CDR3 protein: CASSQYSGGDNEQFF; CDR3 DNA: TGTGCCAGCAGCCAATATAGCGGGGGAGACAATGAGCAGTTCTTC
D gene: .; V gene: TRBV27; J gene: TRBJ1-1; clone size: few; CDR3 protein: CASSLAGSLGTEAFF; CDR3 DNA: TGTGCCAGCAGTTTAGCAGGGTCTCTAGGTACTGAAGCTTTCTTT
D gene: TRBD2; V gene: TRBV20-1; J gene: TRBJ2-1; clone size: few; CDR3 protein: CSASSGRARPEQFF; CDR3 DNA: TGCAGTGCCTCTAGCGGGAGGGCCCGGCCTGAGCAGTTCTTC
D gene: .; V gene: TRBV19; J gene: TRBJ1-5; clone size: .; CDR3 protein: CASSLPRGGASNQPQHF; CDR3 DNA: TGTGCCAGTAGTCTCCCTAGGGGGGGCGCAAGCAATCAGCCCCAGCATTTT
D gene: TRBD2; V gene: TRBV5-1; J gene: TRBJ2-7; clone size: few; CDR3 protein: CASSLGWGRADEQYF; CDR3 DNA: TGCGCCAGCAGCCTTGGATGGGGGAGGGCCGACGAGCAGTACTTC
D gene: TRBD2; V gene: TRBV7-9; J gene: TRBJ2-1; clone size: .; CDR3 protein: CASSLDPSGRHYNEQFF; CDR3 DNA: TGTGCCAGCAGCTTAGACCCTAGCGGGAGGCACTACAATGAGCAGTTCTTC
D gene: .; V gene: TRBV12-3/TRBV12-4; J gene: TRBJ2-7; clone size: few; CDR3 protein: CASGPGPTYEQYF; CDR3 DNA: TGTGCCAGTGGACCGGGCCCCACCTACGAGCAGTACTTC
D gene: .; V gene: TRBV20-1; J gene: TRBJ2-7; clone size: few; CDR3 protein: CSANRLVPYEQYF; CDR3 DNA: TGCAGTGCTAACCGGTTGGTACCCTACGAGCAGTACTTC
D gene: .; V gene: TRBV20-1; J gene: TRBJ2-5; clone size: many; CDR3 protein: CSATSLRDNQETQYF; CDR3 DNA: TGCAGTGCTACTTCTTTACGGGACAACCAAGAGACCCAGTACTTC
D gene: .; V gene: TRBV12-3/TRBV12-4; J gene: TRBJ2-3; clone size: .; CDR3 protein: CAILWGPTFQTDTQYF; CDR3 DNA: TGTGCCATACTCTGGGGCCCTACTTTCCAGACAGATACGCAGTATTTT
D gene: .; V gene: TRBV29-1; J gene: TRBJ2-7; clone size: .; CDR3 protein: CSAAHVAREQYF; CDR3 DNA: TGCAGCGCCGCACACGTAGCGCGGGAGCAGTACTTC
D gene: .; V gene: TRBV6-2/TRBV6-3; J gene: TRBJ2-3; clone size: few; CDR3 protein: CASSYRDTQYF; CDR3 DNA: TGTGCCAGCAGTTACAGAGATACGCAGTATTTT
D gene: TRBD1; V gene: TRBV27; J gene: TRBJ1-4; clone size: few; CDR3 protein: CASRIRTGGVSEKLFF; CDR3 DNA: TGTGCCAGCAGGATACGTACAGGGGGCGTTTCTGAAAAACTGTTTTTT
D gene: .; V gene: TRBV29-1; J gene: TRBJ2-7; clone size: .; CDR3 protein: CSSHVGYEQYF; CDR3 DNA: TGCAGCTCCCACGTAGGCTACGAGCAGTACTTC
D gene: .; V gene: TRBV2; J gene: TRBJ2-2; clone size: few; CDR3 protein: CALVGIPNTGELFF; CDR3 DNA: TGTGCCTTAGTCGGGATCCCGAACACCGGGGAGCTGTTTTTT
D gene: .; V gene: TRBV28; J gene: TRBJ1-1; clone size: .; CDR3 protein: CASSSTWGEAFF; CDR3 DNA: TGTGCCAGCAGTTCCACTTGGGGGGAAGCTTTCTTT
D gene: .; V gene: TRBV12-3/TRBV12-4; J gene: TRBJ2-2; clone size: .; CDR3 protein: CASSLRGIGELFF; CDR3 DNA: TGTGCCAGCAGTTTAAGGGGGATCGGGGAGCTGTTTTTT
D gene: TRBD1; V gene: TRBV12-3/TRBV12-4; J gene: TRBJ1-4; clone size: few; CDR3 protein: CATRGDEKLFF; CDR3 DNA: TGTGCCACCAGGGGGGATGAAAAACTGTTTTTT
D gene: .; V gene: TRBV4-1; J gene: TRBJ2-1; clone size: .; CDR3 protein: CASSPHGQGRIMKGYNEQFF; CDR3 DNA: TGCGCCAGCAGCCCCCACGGGCAGGGGAGGATCATGAAGGGTTACAATGAGCAGTTCTTC
D gene: .; V gene: TRBV2; J gene: TRBJ2-5; clone size: few; CDR3 protein: CASRRDTLRTETQYF; CDR3 DNA: TGTGCCAGCAGGAGAGACACCCTTCGGACGGAGACCCAGTACTTC
D gene: TRBD2; V gene: TRBV5-1; J gene: TRBJ2-1; clone size: .; CDR3 protein: CASSSSAGTSWNEQFF; CDR3 DNA: TGCGCCAGCAGCTCCAGCGCCGGGACTAGCTGGAATGAGCAGTTCTTC